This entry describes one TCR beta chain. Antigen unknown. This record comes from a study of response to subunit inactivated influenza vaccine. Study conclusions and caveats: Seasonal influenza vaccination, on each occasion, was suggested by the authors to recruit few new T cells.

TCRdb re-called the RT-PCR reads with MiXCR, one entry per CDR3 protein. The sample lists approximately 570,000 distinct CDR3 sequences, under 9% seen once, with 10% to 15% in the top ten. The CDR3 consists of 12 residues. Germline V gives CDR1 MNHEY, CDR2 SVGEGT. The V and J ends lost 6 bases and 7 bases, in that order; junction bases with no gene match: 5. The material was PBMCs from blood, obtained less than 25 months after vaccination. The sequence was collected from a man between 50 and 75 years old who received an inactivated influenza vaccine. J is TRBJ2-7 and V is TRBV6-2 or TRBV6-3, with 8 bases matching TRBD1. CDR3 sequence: CASRTGAVEQYF. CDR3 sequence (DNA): TGTGCCAGCAGGACAGGGGCAGTGGAGCAGTACTTC.